This T cell receptor (beta chain) was recovered during a study of T cell repertoires in cytomegalovirus infection. This clonotype was counted a few times. As yet, its antigen is unknown. TCRdb re-derived calls from the reads in MiXCR, one entry per CDR3 protein. The sample comprises fewer than 350,000 distinct CDR3 sequences, 25% to 30% of which are singletons, and about 19% rests with the top ten. Trimming cost V 3 bases and J 3 bases; bases outside gene matches: 3. The germline gives CDR1 SGHDT, CDR2 YYEEEE. The CDR3 has 15 residues. The specimen comprised cultured PBMCs, sampled from culture after CMV antigen stimulation. This receptor was identified in a human donor in good health (CMV status not recorded). Some clones in this sample may be carry-over from other donors' samples. The chain employs TRBV5-6 and TRBJ2-4, with 10 bases lining up with TRBD2. The CDR3 protein is CASSSRLAGKNIQYF. CDR3 nucleotide sequence: TGTGCCAGCAGCTCGAGACTAGCGGGCAAAAACATTCAGTACTTC.